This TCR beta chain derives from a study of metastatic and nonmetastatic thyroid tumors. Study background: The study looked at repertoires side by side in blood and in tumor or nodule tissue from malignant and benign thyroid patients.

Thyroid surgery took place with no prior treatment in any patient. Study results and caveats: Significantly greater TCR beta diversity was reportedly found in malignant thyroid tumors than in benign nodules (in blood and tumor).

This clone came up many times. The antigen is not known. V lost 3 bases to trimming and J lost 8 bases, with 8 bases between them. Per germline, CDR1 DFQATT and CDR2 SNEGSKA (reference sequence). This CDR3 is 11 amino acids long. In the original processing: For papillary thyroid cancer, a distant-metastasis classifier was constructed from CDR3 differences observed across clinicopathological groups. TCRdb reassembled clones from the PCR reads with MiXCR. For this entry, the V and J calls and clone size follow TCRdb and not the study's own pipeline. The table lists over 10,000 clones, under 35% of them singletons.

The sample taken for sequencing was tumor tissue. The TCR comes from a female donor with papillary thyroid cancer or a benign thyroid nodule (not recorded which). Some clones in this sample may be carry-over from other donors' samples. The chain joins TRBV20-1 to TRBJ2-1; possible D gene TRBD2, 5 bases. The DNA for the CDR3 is TGCAGTGCTAGCAGCGGACATGAGCAGTTCTTC. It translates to CSASSGHEQFF.